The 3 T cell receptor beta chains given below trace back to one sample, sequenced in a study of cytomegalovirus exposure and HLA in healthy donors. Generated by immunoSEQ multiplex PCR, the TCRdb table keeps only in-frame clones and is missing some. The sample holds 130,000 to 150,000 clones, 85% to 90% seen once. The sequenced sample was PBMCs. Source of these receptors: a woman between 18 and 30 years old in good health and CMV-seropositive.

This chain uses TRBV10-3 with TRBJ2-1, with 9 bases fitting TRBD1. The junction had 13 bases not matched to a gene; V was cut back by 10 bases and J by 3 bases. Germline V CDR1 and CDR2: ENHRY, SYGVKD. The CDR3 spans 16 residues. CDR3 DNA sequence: TGTGCCACGCTCCAGCCGGGACAGGGAAACTACAATGAGCAGTTCTTC. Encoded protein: CATLQPGQGNYNEQFF.

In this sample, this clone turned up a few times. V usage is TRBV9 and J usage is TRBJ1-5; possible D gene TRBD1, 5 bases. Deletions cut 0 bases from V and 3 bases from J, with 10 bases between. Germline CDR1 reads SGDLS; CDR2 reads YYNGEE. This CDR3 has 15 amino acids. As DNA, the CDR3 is TGTGCCAGCAGCGTAGGTCAGGGTCCCAATCAGCCCCAGCATTTT. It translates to CASSVGQGPNQPQHF. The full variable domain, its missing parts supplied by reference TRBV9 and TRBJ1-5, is DSGVTQTPKHLITATGQRVTLRCSPRSGDLSVYWYQQSLDQGLQFLIQYYNGEERAKGNILERFSAQQFPDLHSELNLSSLELGDSALYFCASSVGQGPNQPQHFGDGTRLSIL.

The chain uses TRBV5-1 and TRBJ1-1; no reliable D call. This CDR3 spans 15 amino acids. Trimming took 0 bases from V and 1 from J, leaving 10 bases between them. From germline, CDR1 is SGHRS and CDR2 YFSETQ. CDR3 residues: CASSLAAAGNTEAFF. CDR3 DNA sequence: TGCGCCAGCAGCTTGGCCGCGGCCGGGAACACTGAAGCTTTCTTT.